This T cell receptor (beta chain) was recorded in a study of CD8+ T cells in alopecia areata. Stated treatment: oral pan-JAK inhibitor, 5-10 mg twice daily. V lost 4 bases and J lost 3, with 6 bases in between. Germline lookup yields CDR1 DFQATT and CDR2 SNEGSKA (reference sequence). CDR3 length: 11 residues. Extraction and reverse transcription of RNA yielded cDNA as the sequencing template. TCRdb keeps only in-frame clones here, not all; method: immunoSEQ multiplex PCR. In the table there are some 170,000 clones, about 61% of which are singletons. This chain joins TRBV20-1 and TRBJ2-5, with D hard to call. Sequencing used CD4+ T cells sorted from blood, obtained around week 55, from a patient treated with tofacitinib. The TCR comes from a human donor with alopecia areata. The CDR3 spells CSAKPEETQYF. In DNA, the CDR3 is TGCAGTGCTAAACCCGAAGAGACCCAGTACTTC.